The next 13 T cell receptor beta chains were all read from a single sample in a study of T cell changes during pregnancy in multiple sclerosis. The table came from immunoSEQ multiplex PCR; TCRdb's copy has only in-frame clones and leaves some out. The repertoire has roughly 48,000 clones, about 93% of them found once; the top ten carry around 0.47%. Sequenced material: CD4+ T cells from peripheral blood mononuclear cells, taken in the first trimester of pregnancy. The receptors here all came from a female donor with multiple sclerosis, enrolled in a pregnancy study.

The rearrangement uses TRBV29-1 and TRBJ2-7; D may be TRBD1 (6 bases). The germline V gene has CDR1 SQVTM and CDR2 ANQGSEA. There are 12 residues in the CDR3. Trimming stripped 5 bases from V and 5 bases from J, with 13 bases between. The CDR3 DNA sequence: TGCAGCGTTCACAACAGGGCGAACGAGCAGTACTTC. Translated, it gives CSVHNRANEQYF.

The chain couples TRBV29-1 to TRBJ1-1; D may be TRBD1 (5 bases). The germline V gene has CDR1 SQVTM and CDR2 ANQGSEA. Trimming shortened V by 7 bases and J by 1 base, and 10 bases separated the two germline ends. There are 12 residues in the CDR3. In DNA form, the CDR3 reads TGCAGCGCCTGGGGGGGGAACACTGAAGCTTTCTTT. It yields the protein CSAWGGNTEAFF.

This chain connects TRBV18 to TRBJ2-5; possibly TRBD2 for D (7 bases). V lost 2 bases and J 5 bases, leaving 18 bases between the germline ends. Germline CDR1 reads KGHSH; CDR2 reads LQKENI. CDR3 size: 16 residues. The CDR3, as DNA: TGTGCCAGCTCACCAAAGGGCCGGGGGGCAGTGGAGACCCAGTACTTC. It codes for CASSPKGRGAVETQYF.

Only a few counts were recorded for this clone. The V call is TRBV5-6, the J call TRBJ1-2; D not resolved. CDR1 and CDR2 (germline): SGHDT, YYEEEE. The germline V and J ends were trimmed by 3 bases and 8 bases, with 11 bases remaining between them. The CDR3 length is 12 residues. As DNA, the CDR3 is TGTGCCAGCAGCTGGTTTACGGAGGGCTACACCTTC. Translating it yields CASSWFTEGYTF.

This clone was found a few times. This chain uses TRBV30 with TRBJ2-7, with 8 nucleotides matching TRBD2. This CDR3 contains 15 residues. Germline loops: CDR1 GTSNPN, CDR2 SVGIG (reference sequence). The J segment lost 3 bases and the V segment lost 2 bases, leaving 9 bases of the junction unmatched. This CDR3 is CAWSPLGAGVYEQYF. The CDR3, as DNA: TGTGCCTGGAGTCCCCTGGGAGCGGGGGTCTACGAGCAGTACTTC.

This clone was counted a single time. This sequence joins TRBV6-6 and TRBJ1-6, with a possible D match to TRBD1 (5 bases). Trimming pared 6 bases from V and 5 bases from J, leaving 17 bases between. From germline, CDR1 is MNHNY and CDR2 SVGAGI (reference sequence). The CDR3 covers 16 residues. The CDR3 sequence is CASSQRGRRDNSPLHF. The DNA of the CDR3 is TGTGCCAGCAGCCAAAGGGGCCGTAGAGATAATTCACCCCTCCACTTT.

The V and J genes are TRBV5-6 and TRBJ1-6; D ambiguous. The V end was cut by 3 bases, the J end by 9 bases, with 19 bases between. The CDR3 is 16 residues long. Germline V CDR1 and CDR2: SGHDT, YYEEEE. The CDR3 loop reads CASSSPGIGDRSPLHF. CDR3 DNA sequence: TGTGCCAGCAGCTCCCCGGGGATCGGGGATCGTTCACCCCTCCACTTT.

The chain has TRBV5-1 and TRBJ2-5; D gene uncertain. There are 10 residues in the CDR3. Between the trimmed V and J ends, which lost 7 bases and 5 bases, there was a span of 6 bases. Per the germline V gene, CDR1 is SGHRS and CDR2 is YFSETQ. This CDR3 is CASGDETQYF. CDR3 sequence (DNA): TGCGCCAGCGGAGATGAGACCCAGTACTTC.

The chain is built from TRBV19 and TRBJ2-7; 7 positions match TRBD1. The trim removed 3 bases at V and 4 bases at J, leaving 9 bases unmatched. The germline V gene has CDR1 LNHDA and CDR2 SQIVND (reference sequence). The CDR3 is 15 residues long. The chain's CDR3 is CASSIGQEAGYEQYF. The CDR3 DNA is TGTGCCAGTAGTATCGGACAGGAGGCAGGGTACGAGCAGTACTTC. Filled out from reference TRBV19 and TRBJ2-7, the complete variable domain reads DGGITQSPKYLFRKEGQNVTLSCEQNLNHDAMYWYRQDPGQGLRLIYYSQIVNDFQKGDIAEGYSVSREKKESFPLTVTSAQKNPTAFYLCASSIGQEAGYEQYFGPGTRLTVT.

The V and J genes are TRBV12-5 and TRBJ1-2; 7 bases line up with TRBD1. The length of the CDR3 is 13 residues. J gave up 3 bases and V 3 bases, and 1 base lay outside the gene matches. The V gene's germline CDR1 is LGHNT and CDR2 FRNRAP. The CDR3 reads CASGFRGDYGYTF. CDR3 nucleotide sequence: TGTGCTAGTGGTTTCAGGGGGGACTATGGCTACACCTTC.

The gene calls are TRBV9 and TRBJ1-2; possible D gene TRBD1, 6 bases. V was shortened by 0 bases and J by 3 bases, with 18 bases between the two germline ends. The germline V gene has CDR1 SGDLS and CDR2 YYNGEE. This CDR3 contains 17 residues. The CDR3 loop reads CASSVGVTGHMDYGYTF. In nucleotides, the CDR3 is TGTGCCAGCAGCGTAGGAGTGACAGGTCATATGGACTATGGCTACACCTTC.

The gene calls are TRBV5-5 and TRBJ1-1, with D maybe TRBD1 (5 bases). This CDR3 has 14 amino acids. V gave up 0 bases and J gave up 1 base, with 7 bases separating them. Germline V gene lookup returns CDR1 SGHKS and CDR2 YYEKEE (reference sequence). CDR3 nucleotides: TGTGCCAGCAGCTTGGTCGGGGGGAACACTGAAGCTTTCTTT. This codes for CASSLVGGNTEAFF.

The chain joins TRBV4-1 to TRBJ2-7; a weak D match, TRBD1 (5 bases). There are 15 residues in the CDR3. Per the germline V gene, CDR1 is MGHRA and CDR2 is YSYEKL. The ends were cut back, 1 base at V and 3 bases at J, with 13 bases in the middle. This chain's CDR3 is CASSQGQDRFYEQYF. The CDR3 nucleotides read TGCGCCAGCAGCCAAGGACAAGACAGATTCTACGAGCAGTACTTC.